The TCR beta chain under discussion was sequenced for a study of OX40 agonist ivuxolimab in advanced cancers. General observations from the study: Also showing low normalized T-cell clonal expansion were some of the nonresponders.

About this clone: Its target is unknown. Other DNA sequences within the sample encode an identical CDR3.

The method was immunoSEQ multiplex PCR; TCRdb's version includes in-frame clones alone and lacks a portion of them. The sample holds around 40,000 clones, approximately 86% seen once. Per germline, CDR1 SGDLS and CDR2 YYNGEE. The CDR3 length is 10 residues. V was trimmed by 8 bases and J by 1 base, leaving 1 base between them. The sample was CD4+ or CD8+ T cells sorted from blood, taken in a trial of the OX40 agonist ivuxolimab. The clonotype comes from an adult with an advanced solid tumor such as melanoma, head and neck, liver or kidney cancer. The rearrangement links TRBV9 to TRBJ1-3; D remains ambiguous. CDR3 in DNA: TGTGCCAGTTCTGGAAACACCATATATTTT. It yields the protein CASSGNTIYF.